This passage covers 20 T cell receptor beta chains from one sample sequenced in a study of PD-1 blockade in classical Hodgkin lymphoma. Here immunoSEQ multiplex PCR was the method, and the copy in TCRdb shows in-frame clones only, minus some. The table shows approximately 15,000 clones, with 83% occurring only once. Every patient was affected by relapse after autologous stem cell transplantation, while exposure to brentuximab vedotin was not uniform. Sample: peripheral blood mononuclear cells (PBMCs), taken at baseline. All receptors derive from a human donor with classical Hodgkin lymphoma.

This chain connects TRBV2 to TRBJ1-2; D ambiguous. Germline loops: CDR1 SNHLY, CDR2 FYNNEI. The CDR3 has 13 residues. Trimming removed 6 bases from V and 8 bases from J, with 16 bases in between. CDR3 amino acids: CASSLVLLGGYTF. The DNA for the CDR3 is TGTGCCAGCAGCTTAGTACTTTTGGGAGGCTACACCTTC.

The V gene is TRBV6-5, the J gene TRBJ2-1, with 9 positions matching TRBD1. The CDR3 is 14 residues long. J lost 8 bases, V lost 7 bases, and 9 bases had no gene match. Germline CDR1 reads MNHEY; CDR2 reads SVGAGI. The DNA of the CDR3 is TGTGCCAGCACCCCGGGACAGGGTAGCGATGAGCAGTTCTTC. Residues: CASTPGQGSDEQFF.

Here the CDR3 DNA reads TGCGCCAGCAATGAAAGGGGGGCGGTCGCGGAGCAGTACTTC. This codes for CASNERGAVAEQYF. V gene TRBV10-2 combines with J gene TRBJ2-7; D may match TRBD1 or TRBD2 (6 bases each). CDR1 and CDR2 from the germline V gene are WSHSY and SAAADI. Trimming stripped 7 bases from V and 7 bases from J, with 20 bases between. CDR3 size: 14 residues.

The chain recombines TRBV5-1 with TRBJ2-1; 15 positions match TRBD2. V trimming: 4 bases; J trimming: 3 bases; junction bases outside the gene matches: 2. The CDR3 covers 16 residues. The V gene's germline CDR1 is SGHRS and CDR2 YFSETQ. The CDR3 reads CASSMGLAGGYNEQFF. The CDR3 nucleotides are TGCGCCAGCAGCATGGGACTAGCGGGGGGCTACAATGAGCAGTTCTTC.

The gene calls are TRBV19 and TRBJ2-3, with D perhaps matching TRBD1 (6 bases). The germline CDR1 and CDR2 sequences are LNHDA and SQIVND (reference sequence). V was clipped by 7 bases and J by 0 bases, with 14 bases between them. This CDR3 has 15 residues. CDR3: CASTQGPASTDTQYF. The CDR3 coding sequence is TGTGCCAGTACGCAGGGGCCGGCTAGCACAGATACGCAGTATTTT.

This clone has only a few counts. The chain uses TRBV4-1 and TRBJ2-5, with 7 bases matching TRBD2. The CDR3 spans 18 residues. J gave up 2 bases and V 1 base, and 13 bases lay outside the gene matches. Germline lookup yields CDR1 MGHRA and CDR2 YSYEKL. CDR3 bases: TGCGCCAGCAGCCAAGGACCCCCAACAGCGGGGATACAAGAGACCCAGTACTTC. It translates to CASSQGPPTAGIQETQYF.

V usage is TRBV19 and J usage is TRBJ1-4, with 7 bases that match TRBD1. The CDR3 totals 14 residues. Germline assignment: CDR1 LNHDA and CDR2 SQIVND (reference sequence). Losses at the gene ends were 5 bases for V and 7 bases for J; bases not matched to a gene: 7. DNA of the CDR3: TGTGCCAGTAGTGTAACAGGGGTGGCTGAAAAACTGTTTTTT. Protein product: CASSVTGVAEKLFF. The full variable domain, rest sourced from reference TRBV19 and TRBJ1-4, is DGGITQSPKYLFRKEGQNVTLSCEQNLNHDAMYWYRQDPGQGLRLIYYSQIVNDFQKGDIAEGYSVSREKKESFPLTVTSAQKNPTAFYLCASSVTGVAEKLFFGSGTQLSVL.

This chain uses TRBV25-1 with TRBJ1-1; D remains ambiguous. The CDR3 contains 12 residues. In germline, CDR1 is MGHDK, CDR2 SYGVNS. V lost 4 bases to trimming and J lost 3 bases, with 6 bases between them. DNA for the CDR3: TGTGCCAGCAGTGCTTACTACACTGAAGCTTTCTTT. It is translated as CASSAYYTEAFF.

The chain is built from TRBV5-1 and TRBJ2-7; D gene uncertain. With 1 base removed from V and 4 bases from J, the gap between germline ends came to 18 bases. The CDR3 runs 16 residues. From germline, CDR1 is SGHRS and CDR2 YFSETQ. The CDR3 loop reads CASSLQYEAHRYEQYF. CDR3 DNA sequence: TGCGCCAGCAGCTTGCAATACGAGGCCCATCGTTACGAGCAGTACTTC.

The chain has TRBV4-1 and TRBJ2-3; no clear D gene. The CDR3 consists of 14 residues. V was trimmed by 0 bases and J by 3 bases, leaving 7 bases between them. Germline V CDR1 and CDR2: MGHRA, YSYEKL. The CDR3 loop reads CASSQESMTDTQYF. For the CDR3, the DNA is TGCGCCAGCAGCCAAGAATCTATGACAGATACGCAGTATTTT.

The J gene is TRBJ2-6, the V gene TRBV11-2, with a tentative D call TRBD1 (6 bases). The CDR3 extends over 17 amino acids. The V gene's germline CDR1 is SGHAT and CDR2 FQNNGV. V lost 2 bases and J 0 bases, leaving 11 bases between the germline ends. CDR3 coding DNA: TGTGCCAGCAGCTTACTCAAGGACAGCTCTGGGGCCAACGTCCTGACTTTC. It yields the protein CASSLLKDSSGANVLTF.

This chain links TRBV28 with TRBJ1-2; 7 bases fit TRBD1. V was clipped by 3 bases and J by 8 bases; unmatched bases: 18. This CDR3 has 17 amino acids. Germline V gene lookup returns CDR1 MDHEN and CDR2 SYDVKM. In DNA, the CDR3 is TGTGCCAGCAGTTTGGAGTCTCGACAGGGTAGGATAGGGGGCTACACCTTC. The encoded protein is CASSLESRQGRIGGYTF.

The table lists this clone with a few counts. J is TRBJ2-2 and V is TRBV5-1; TRBD1 matches at 7 bases. The germline CDR1 and CDR2 sequences are SGHRS and YFSETQ. CDR3 length: 15 residues. V was clipped by 2 bases and J by 3 bases; unmatched bases: 4. Here the CDR3 DNA reads TGCGCCAGCAGCTTACGGGACAGATACACCGGGGAGCTGTTTTTT. Translating it yields CASSLRDRYTGELFF.

CDR3 residues: CASSSRVNTEAFF. The CDR3 DNA is TGTGCCAGTAGTAGCCGGGTTAACACTGAAGCTTTCTTT. This chain joins TRBV19 and TRBJ1-1; D is unclear. There are 13 residues in the CDR3. The V end lost 4 bases, the J end lost 2 bases, and 8 bases lay between the germline ends. Germline V gene sequence: CDR1 LNHDA, CDR2 SQIVND (reference sequence).

The chain has TRBV5-1 and TRBJ2-7, with D uncertain. The CDR3 is 13 residues long. CDR1 and CDR2 (germline): SGHRS, YFSETQ. V was shortened by 0 bases and J by 1 base, with 5 bases between the two germline ends. CDR3 region: CASSLATSYEQYF. The CDR3 DNA is TGCGCCAGCAGCTTGGCGACTTCCTACGAGCAGTACTTC.

This clone occurred a few times. The chain carries TRBV18 and TRBJ1-2; maybe TRBD1 (6 bases). This CDR3 is 14 amino acids long. Germline V lookup: CDR1 KGHSH, CDR2 LQKENI. Trimming removed 7 bases at V and 8 bases at J, with 20 bases between. CDR3 region: CASLPDPGAGGYTF. The CDR3 DNA reads as TGTGCCAGCTTACCGGATCCGGGGGCCGGGGGCTACACCTTC.

The CDR3 bases are TGTGCCAGCAGCGCTCCGACAGGGGATAATTCACCCCTCCACTTT. It specifies CASSAPTGDNSPLHF. The chain uses TRBV5-6 and TRBJ1-6, with 8 bases matching TRBD1. CDR3 length: 15 amino acids. V lost 4 bases to trimming and J lost 5 bases; unmatched junction nucleotides: 5. CDR1 SGHDT and CDR2 YYEEEE come from the germline V gene.

V is TRBV14 and J is TRBJ1-3; no clear D gene. The germline CDR1 and CDR2 sequences are SGHDN and FVKESK. The CDR3 spans 12 residues. V was cut by 3 bases and J by 9 bases, with 9 bases left in between. For the CDR3, the DNA is TGTGCCAGCAGCCAGGAAGGTCGCACCATATATTTT. Its translation is CASSQEGRTIYF.

This clone appeared a single time. This chain connects TRBV28 to TRBJ1-1; D not certain. Trimming took off 6 bases at V and 1 base at J, with 9 bases between the two ends. CDR1 and CDR2 (germline): MDHEN, SYDVKM. This CDR3 is built from 13 residues. CDR3 in amino acids: CASRTDGNTEAFF. The CDR3 DNA reads TGTGCCAGCAGAACTGACGGGAACACTGAAGCTTTCTTT.

The chain links TRBV5-1 to TRBJ2-5; 14 nucleotides agree with TRBD2. This CDR3 is 16 amino acids long. V was pared by 5 bases and J by 4 bases, with 7 bases of the junction left unmatched. Germline CDR1 reads SGHRS; CDR2 reads YFSETQ. CDR3 region: CASSWTSGGLRETQYF. CDR3 in DNA: TGCGCCAGCAGTTGGACTAGCGGGGGGCTTAGAGAGACCCAGTACTTC.